A single sample is the source of the 25 T cell receptor beta chains below, sequenced in a study of blood T cell repertoires in COVID-19. Produced via immunoSEQ multiplex PCR; TCRdb's table is partial and in-frame only. Here the sample spans around 58,000 clones, approximately 88% being singletons. Sample: peripheral blood. These TCRs come from a woman aged 55-69 years with COVID-19, enrolled during active disease.

This rearrangement joins TRBV25-1 to TRBJ1-2; 8 bases agree with TRBD1. The CDR3 runs 14 residues. V lost 4 bases and J lost 2; bases outside the gene matches: 3. Germline CDR1 MGHDK, CDR2 SYGVNS. This chain's CDR3 is CASSGGQGNYGYTF. CDR3 in DNA: TGTGCCAGCAGTGGCGGACAGGGAAACTATGGCTACACCTTC.

CDR3 bases: TGTGCCTGGAGTAAGACTAGGGCCGGGGAGCTGTTTTTT. Protein sequence: CAWSKTRAGELFF. The chain has TRBV30 and TRBJ2-2; tentative D call: TRBD2 (6 bases). CDR1 and CDR2 from the germline V gene are GTSNPN and SVGIG (reference sequence). V gave up 2 bases and J gave up 6 bases, with 10 bases separating them. The CDR3 sequence is 13 residues long. Using reference TRBV30 and TRBJ2-2 for the parts outside the CDR3, the full variable domain is SQTIHQWPATLVQPVGSPLSLECTVEGTSNPNLYWYRQAAGRGLQLLFYSVGIGQISSEVPQNLSASRPQDRQFILSSKKLLLSDSGFYLCAWSKTRAGELFFGEGSRLTVL.

The chain has TRBV6-5 and TRBJ1-6; no definite D call. The CDR3 extends over 12 amino acids. The germline V and J ends were trimmed by 8 bases and 7 bases, with 9 bases remaining between them. Germline CDR1 reads MNHEY; CDR2 reads SVGAGI. The CDR3 region has the DNA TGTGCCAGCTGGACTGGGAATTCACCCCTCCACTTT. Translated, it gives CASWTGNSPLHF.

The rearrangement joins TRBV18 to TRBJ1-4; D perhaps matches TRBD1 (6 bases). This CDR3 is built from 16 residues. Germline V gene sequence: CDR1 KGHSH, CDR2 LQKENI. Trimming shortened V by 6 bases and J by 4 bases, and 18 bases separated the two germline ends. The CDR3 region has the DNA TGTGCCAGCTCTCAAAACCGACAGGCGTTTAATGAAAAACTGTTTTTT. Protein: CASSQNRQAFNEKLFF.

The chain employs TRBV5-6 and TRBJ1-5, with D possibly matching TRBD1 (6 bases). This CDR3 comprises 15 residues. V gave up 4 bases and J gave up 3 bases, with 14 bases separating them. The germline gives CDR1 SGHDT, CDR2 YYEEEE. CDR3 sequence (DNA): TGTGCCAGCAGCGAGACCCCGGGACACAATCAGCCCCAGCATTTT. Amino acid sequence: CASSETPGHNQPQHF.

The rearrangement joins TRBV6-5 to TRBJ1-2, with D possibly TRBD1 on 5 matching bases. V was cut by 2 bases and J by 4 bases, with 11 bases left in between. This CDR3 region has 14 residues. Germline values: CDR1 MNHEY, CDR2 SVGAGI. The CDR3 DNA is TGTGCCAGCAGTTACACAGGAGCGGGCTATGGCTACACCTTC. This gives the protein CASSYTGAGYGYTF.

This clone turned up a few times. The rearrangement links TRBV3-1 (or the pseudogene TRBV3-2) to TRBJ2-1, with 7 bases identical to TRBD1. CDR3 length: 18 residues. Germline-derived CDR1 and CDR2 are LGHDT and YNNKEL (reference sequence). J was trimmed by 0 bases and V by 0 bases; bases with no gene match: 8. CDR3 loop: CASSQDSPTGFSYNEQFF. The DNA of the CDR3 is TGTGCCAGCAGCCAAGATTCGCCGACAGGGTTCTCCTACAATGAGCAGTTCTTC.

The chain is built from TRBV7-2 and TRBJ2-1, with 7 bases fitting TRBD2. This CDR3 spans 16 amino acids. V was clipped by 3 bases and J by 5 bases; unmatched bases: 10. Per the germline V gene, CDR1 is SGHTA and CDR2 is FQGNSA. CDR3 region: CASSFQRGRVNNEQFF. In DNA, the CDR3 is TGTGCCAGCAGCTTTCAGCGGGGACGGGTTAACAATGAGCAGTTCTTC. The entire variable domain, with the rest obtained from reference TRBV7-2 and TRBJ2-1, is as follows: GAGVSQSPSNKVTEKGKDVELRCDPISGHTALYWYRQSLGQGLEFLIYFQGNSAPDKSGLPSDRFSAERTGGSVSTLTIQRTQQEDSAVYLCASSFQRGRVNNEQFFGPGTRLTVL.

On this clone: Germline is not matched at one junction end, which may reflect a read error. J is TRBJ2-3 and V is TRBV18; tentatively, D is TRBD2 (5 bases). The CDR3 length is 14 residues. Germline CDR1 is KGHSH and CDR2 is LQKENI. The CDR3 nucleotides read TGTGCCAGCTCACCACCGGCTAGCAGAGATACGCAGTATTTT. Amino acids: CASSPPASRDTQYF.

This clone is a singleton in its sample. The chain links TRBV5-1 to TRBJ2-2; 8 positions match TRBD2. V lost 6 bases to trimming and J lost 5 bases; unmatched junction nucleotides: 3. The germline CDR1 and CDR2 sequences are SGHRS and YFSETQ. The CDR3 runs 13 residues. The CDR3 loop is CASTERETGELFF. DNA for the CDR3: TGCGCCAGCACCGAGCGGGAGACCGGGGAGCTGTTTTTT.

The V call is TRBV5-4, the J call TRBJ2-1; TRBD2 agrees at 10 bases. Germline trimming cut 5 bases from V and 5 bases from J; bases unmatched to any gene: 7. This CDR3 has 15 amino acids. Germline CDR1 is SGHNT and CDR2 is YYREEE (reference sequence). CDR3 in amino acids: CASSLGTSEHNEQFF. The DNA for the CDR3 is TGTGCCAGCAGTTTAGGGACTAGCGAACACAATGAGCAGTTCTTC.

The chain has TRBV18 and TRBJ2-7, with TRBD1 matching over 7 bases. The CDR3 has 16 residues. Germline lookup yields CDR1 KGHSH and CDR2 LQKENI. J was trimmed by 5 bases and V by 6 bases; bases with no gene match: 16. CDR3: CASSPGSDRFIDEQYF. Written as DNA, the CDR3 is TGTGCCAGCTCCCCGGGGTCGGACAGGTTTATCGACGAGCAGTACTTC.

The genes are TRBV11-3 and TRBJ2-1; perhaps TRBD1 as D (5 bases). The V and J ends lost 5 bases and 3 bases respectively, with 14 bases between them. Germline CDR1 is SGHNT and CDR2 is YENEEA. The CDR3 is 15 amino acids. As DNA, the CDR3 is TGTGCCAGCAGCCCTCAGGGTGAGGACTACAATGAGCAGTTCTTC. Protein product: CASSPQGEDYNEQFF.

The chain links TRBV9 to TRBJ2-5, with D perhaps TRBD1 (6 bases). Germline assignment: CDR1 SGDLS and CDR2 YYNGEE. The length of the CDR3 is 15 residues. V gave up 5 bases and J gave up 4 bases, with 18 bases separating them. The CDR3 protein is CASRRTERVGETQYF. The CDR3, as DNA: TGTGCCAGCAGGAGGACAGAACGGGTTGGAGAGACCCAGTACTTC.

V is TRBV10-3 and J is TRBJ1-2, with TRBD1 identical over 8 bases. This CDR3 comprises 12 residues. Per the germline V gene, CDR1 is ENHRY and CDR2 is SYGVKD. V shed 7 bases and J 8 bases; nucleotides not matched to a gene: 6. This chain's CDR3 is CAIKATGEGYTF. CDR3 nucleotide sequence: TGTGCCATCAAGGCGACAGGGGAAGGCTACACCTTC.

This rearrangement joins TRBV11-3 to TRBJ1-1; the match to TRBD1 covers 7 bases. Germline values: CDR1 SGHNT, CDR2 YENEEA. J gave up 7 bases and V 5 bases, and 7 bases lay outside the gene matches. The CDR3 consists of 13 residues. Here the CDR3 reads CASSPGQANEAFF. CDR3 DNA: TGTGCCAGCAGCCCCGGACAGGCTAATGAAGCTTTCTTT.

This rearrangement joins TRBV5-4 to TRBJ1-4; D gene ambiguous. Germline V CDR1 and CDR2: SGHNT, YYREEE (reference sequence). Deletions cut 4 bases from V and 4 bases from J, with 11 bases between. The CDR3 runs 14 residues. This chain's CDR3 is CASSPGSLNEKLFF. CDR3 in DNA: TGTGCCAGCAGCCCGGGATCCCTTAATGAAAAACTGTTTTTT.

The J gene is TRBJ2-5, the V gene TRBV5-6; tentatively, D is TRBD2 (5 bases). The V end was cut by 4 bases, the J end by 5 bases, with 6 bases between. CDR1 and CDR2 from the germline V gene are SGHDT and YYEEEE. CDR3 size: 11 residues. The CDR3 nucleotides are TGTGCCAGCAGCCGAGGGGAGACCCAGTACTTC. Translated, it gives CASSRGETQYF.

The chain joins TRBV10-1 to TRBJ2-7, with 7 bases that match TRBD1. The germline V gene has CDR1 WNHNN and CDR2 SYGVQD (reference sequence). Trimming took 2 bases from V and 5 from J; bases not matched to a gene: 3. CDR3 length: 13 residues. DNA of the CDR3: TGCGCCAGCAGTGAGCGCAGGGGGAACGAGCAGTACTTC. This encodes CASSERRGNEQYF.

The chain joins TRBV24-1 to TRBJ1-2; D remains ambiguous. This CDR3 region has 14 residues. Trimming removed 3 bases from V and 1 base from J, with 8 bases in between. Looked up from germline, CDR1 is KGHDR and CDR2 is SFDVKD. The CDR3 loop reads CATSDPVLNYGYTF. The CDR3 DNA reads TGTGCCACCAGTGATCCTGTCCTTAACTATGGCTACACCTTC.

V gene TRBV6-5 combines with J gene TRBJ2-3; D might be TRBD1 (6 bases). Germline CDR1 reads MNHEY; CDR2 reads SVGAGI. Trimming cost V 6 bases and J 2 bases, with 12 bases left between them. This CDR3 comprises 14 residues. This CDR3 reads CASRDSWPTDTQYF. The CDR3 DNA reads as TGTGCCAGCAGGGACAGCTGGCCCACAGATACGCAGTATTTT.

The J gene is TRBJ2-3, the V gene TRBV7-6, with TRBD1 matching 10 bases. The V gene end was trimmed by 0 bases and the J gene end by 4 bases; junction bases not matched to a gene: 7. The CDR3 extends over 17 amino acids. Germline CDR1 reads SGHVS; CDR2 reads FNYEAQ. The CDR3 is CASSLAPPGQGSDTQYF. CDR3 coding DNA: TGTGCCAGCAGCTTAGCGCCTCCGGGACAGGGGTCAGATACGCAGTATTTT.

This clone was seen a handful of times. For the CDR3, the DNA is TGTGCCAGCAGCCCGACTTCGGAGACCCAGTACTTC. It translates to CASSPTSETQYF. This chain joins TRBV7-2 and TRBJ2-5; D not resolved. Germline V gives CDR1 SGHTA, CDR2 FQGNSA. Trimming removed 5 bases at V and 5 bases at J, with 9 bases between. The CDR3 is 12 amino acids. The whole variable domain, filled in from reference TRBV7-2 and TRBJ2-5, reads GAGVSQSPSNKVTEKGKDVELRCDPISGHTALYWYRQSLGQGLEFLIYFQGNSAPDKSGLPSDRFSAERTGGSVSTLTIQRTQQEDSAVYLCASSPTSETQYFGPGTRLLVL.

The rearrangement uses TRBV6-1 and TRBJ1-2; 8 bases are a match to TRBD1. V lost 1 base, J lost 8 bases, and 3 bases stayed unmatched. The V gene's germline CDR1 is MNHNS and CDR2 SASEGT. The CDR3 has 13 amino acids. The CDR3 DNA follows: TGTGCCAGCAGTGAAGTGCAGGGGGCAGGCTACACCTTC. Its translation is CASSEVQGAGYTF.

The rearrangement uses TRBV14 and TRBJ2-2, with 9 nucleotides matching TRBD1. The CDR3 totals 14 residues. V was pared by 8 bases and J by 2 bases, with 3 bases of the junction left unmatched. CDR1 and CDR2 from the germline V gene are SGHDN and FVKESK. The CDR3 reads CASRGQGNTGELFF. The CDR3, as DNA: TGTGCCAGCCGGGGACAGGGTAACACCGGGGAGCTGTTTTTT.